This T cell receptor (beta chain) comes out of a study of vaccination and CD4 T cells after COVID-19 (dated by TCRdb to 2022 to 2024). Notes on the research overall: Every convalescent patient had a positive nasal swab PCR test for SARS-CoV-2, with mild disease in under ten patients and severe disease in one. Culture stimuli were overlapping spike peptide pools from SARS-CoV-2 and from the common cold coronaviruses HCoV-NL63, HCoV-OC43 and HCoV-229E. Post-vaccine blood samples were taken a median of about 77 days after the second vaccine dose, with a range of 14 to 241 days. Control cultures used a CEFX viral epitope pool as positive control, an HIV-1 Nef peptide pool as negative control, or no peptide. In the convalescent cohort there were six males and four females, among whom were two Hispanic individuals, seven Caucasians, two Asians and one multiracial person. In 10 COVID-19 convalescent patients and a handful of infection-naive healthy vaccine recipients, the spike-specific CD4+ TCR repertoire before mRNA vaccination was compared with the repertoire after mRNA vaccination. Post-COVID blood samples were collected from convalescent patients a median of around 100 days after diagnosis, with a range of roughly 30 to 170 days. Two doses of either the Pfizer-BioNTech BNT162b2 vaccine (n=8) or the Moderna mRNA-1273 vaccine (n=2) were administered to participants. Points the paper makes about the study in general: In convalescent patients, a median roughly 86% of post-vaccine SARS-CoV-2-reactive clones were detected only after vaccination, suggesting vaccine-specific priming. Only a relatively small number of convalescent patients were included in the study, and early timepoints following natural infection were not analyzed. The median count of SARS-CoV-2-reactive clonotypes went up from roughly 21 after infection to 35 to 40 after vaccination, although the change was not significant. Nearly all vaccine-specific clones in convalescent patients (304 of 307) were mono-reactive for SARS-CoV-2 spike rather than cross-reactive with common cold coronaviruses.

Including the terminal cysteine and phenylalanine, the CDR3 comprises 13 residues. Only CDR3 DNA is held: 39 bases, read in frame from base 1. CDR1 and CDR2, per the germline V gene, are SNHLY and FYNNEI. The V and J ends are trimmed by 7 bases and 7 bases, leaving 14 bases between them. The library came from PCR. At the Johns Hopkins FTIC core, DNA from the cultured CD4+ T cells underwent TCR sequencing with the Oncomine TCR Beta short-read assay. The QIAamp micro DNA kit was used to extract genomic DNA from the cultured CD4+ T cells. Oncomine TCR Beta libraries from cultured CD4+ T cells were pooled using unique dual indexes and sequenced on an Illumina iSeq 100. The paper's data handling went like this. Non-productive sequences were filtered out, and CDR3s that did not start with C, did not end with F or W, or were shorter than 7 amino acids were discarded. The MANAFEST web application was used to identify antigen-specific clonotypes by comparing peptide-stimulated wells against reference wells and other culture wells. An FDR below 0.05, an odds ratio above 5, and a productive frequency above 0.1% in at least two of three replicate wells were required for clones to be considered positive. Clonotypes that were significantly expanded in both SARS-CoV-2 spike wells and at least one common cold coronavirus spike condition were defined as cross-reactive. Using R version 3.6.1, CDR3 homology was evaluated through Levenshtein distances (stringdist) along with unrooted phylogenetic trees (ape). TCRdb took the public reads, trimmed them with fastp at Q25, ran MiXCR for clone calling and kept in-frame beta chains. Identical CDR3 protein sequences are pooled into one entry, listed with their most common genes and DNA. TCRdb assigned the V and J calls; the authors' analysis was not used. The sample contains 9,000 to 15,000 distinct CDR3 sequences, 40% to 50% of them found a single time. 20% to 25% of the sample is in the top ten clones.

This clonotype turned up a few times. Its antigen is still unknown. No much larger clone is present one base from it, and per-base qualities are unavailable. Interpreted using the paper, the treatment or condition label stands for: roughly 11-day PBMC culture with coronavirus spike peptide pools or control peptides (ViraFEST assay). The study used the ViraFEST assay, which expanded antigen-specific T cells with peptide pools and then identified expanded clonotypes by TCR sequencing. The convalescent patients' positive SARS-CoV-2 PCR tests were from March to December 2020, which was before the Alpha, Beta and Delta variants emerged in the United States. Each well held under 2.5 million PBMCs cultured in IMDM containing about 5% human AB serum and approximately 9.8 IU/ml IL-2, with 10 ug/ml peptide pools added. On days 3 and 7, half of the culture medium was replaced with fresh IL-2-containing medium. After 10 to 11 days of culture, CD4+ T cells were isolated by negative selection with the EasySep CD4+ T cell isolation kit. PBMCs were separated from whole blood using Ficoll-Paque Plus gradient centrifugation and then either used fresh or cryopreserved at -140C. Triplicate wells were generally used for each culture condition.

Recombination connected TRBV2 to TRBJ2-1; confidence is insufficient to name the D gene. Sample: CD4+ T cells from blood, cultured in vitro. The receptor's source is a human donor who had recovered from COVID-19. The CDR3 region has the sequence CASMVDIINEQFF. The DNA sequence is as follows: TGTGCCAGCATGGTCGACATTATTAATGAGCAGTTCTTC.